Below are 14 T cell receptor beta chains sequenced from a single sample in a study of blood T cell repertoires in COVID-19. Using immunoSEQ multiplex PCR, the repertoire was profiled, and TCRdb retains in-frame clones only, with some absent. The sample shows 110,000 to 150,000 clones, around four fifths of them seen only once. The sequenced material came from PBMCs or T cells enriched from blood (not recorded which). The receptors here all came from a woman in her forties or fifties who had recovered from COVID-19.

The chain couples TRBV15 to TRBJ2-7; 9 bases line up with TRBD1. The CDR3 extends over 16 amino acids. V dropped 0 bases and J dropped 3; count of bases not matched to a gene: 6. Looked up from germline, CDR1 is LNHNV and CDR2 is YYDKDF (reference sequence). DNA of the CDR3: TGTGCCACCAGCAGAGAAGGGACAGGGACCTACTACGAGCAGTACTTC. Amino acid sequence: CATSREGTGTYYEQYF.

V and J are TRBV28 and TRBJ2-1; TRBD2 aligns across 14 bases. V lost 3 bases and J lost 2; bases outside the gene matches: 0. This CDR3 is built from 16 residues. Germline V gene lookup returns CDR1 MDHEN and CDR2 SYDVKM. CDR3 sequence (DNA): TGTGCCAGCAGTTTGGGACTAGCGGGAGCCTACAATGAGCAGTTCTTC. Residues: CASSLGLAGAYNEQFF.

The V and J genes are TRBV18 and TRBJ2-3; a possible D gene is TRBD1 (6 bases). The CDR3 covers 17 residues. The germline CDR1 and CDR2 sequences are KGHSH and LQKENI. The V gene lost 2 bases and the J gene lost 2 bases, with 17 bases spanning the gap. In DNA, the CDR3 is TGTGCCAGCTCACCAGAGTCAGGGGCGCTCCCCACAGATACGCAGTATTTT. Protein product: CASSPESGALPTDTQYF.

This clone was observed a single time. The chain joins TRBV1 to TRBJ2-3; the table's D call, TRBD2, has no DNA check behind it. TRBV1 is a recognized pseudogene. CDR3 length: 15 residues. CDR3 loop: CTSSQERGGPDTQYF. The CDR3 nucleotides are TGCACCAGCAGCCAAGAGAGGGGGGGCCCAGATACGCAGTATTTT.

The J gene is TRBJ1-5, the V gene TRBV18, with D possibly TRBD1 on 6 matching bases. Per germline, CDR1 KGHSH and CDR2 LQKENI. Trimming left V 5 bases short and J 3 bases short, with 8 bases between. The CDR3 totals 13 residues. The DNA of the CDR3 is TGTGCCAGCTCAAGGGACATCAATCAGCCCCAGCATTTT. As protein: CASSRDINQPQHF. The variable domain in full, with the rest retrieved from reference TRBV18 and TRBJ1-5, is NAGVMQNPRHLVRRRGQEARLRCSPMKGHSHVYWYRQLPEEGLKFMVYLQKENIIDESGMPKERFSAEFPKEGPSILRIQQVVRGDSAAYFCASSRDINQPQHFGDGTRLSIL.

The gene calls are TRBV5-1 and TRBJ2-3; TRBD2 aligns across 11 bases. CDR3 size: 16 residues. V lost 3 bases, J lost 5 bases, and 8 bases stayed unmatched. Germline-derived CDR1 and CDR2 are SGHRS and YFSETQ. The CDR3 region has the DNA TGCGCCAGCAGCTCATTAGCGGGGGGGCCTGTAGATACGCAGTATTTT. Protein: CASSSLAGGPVDTQYF.

The rearrangement links TRBV2 to TRBJ2-5; TRBD2 matches at 9 bases. The germline V gene encodes CDR1 SNHLY and CDR2 FYNNEI. J lost 5 bases, V lost 10 bases, and 5 bases had no gene match. The CDR3 loop spans 12 amino acids. The CDR3 reads CATLAGAETQYF. The DNA for the CDR3 is TGTGCCACCTTAGCGGGGGCGGAGACCCAGTACTTC.

The gene calls are TRBV6-5 and TRBJ1-2; TRBD1 agrees at 10 bases. Germline assignment: CDR1 MNHEY and CDR2 SVGAGI. The V segment lost 6 bases and the J segment 5 bases; nucleotides outside the gene matches: 9. The CDR3 runs 15 residues. CDR3 sequence (DNA): TGTGCCAGCAGAAAGCAGTCGGGACAGGGGTATGGCTACACCTTC. It codes for CASRKQSGQGYGYTF.

This CDR3 reads CASRDIDTEAFF. DNA for the CDR3: TGTGCCAGCAGGGACATTGACACTGAAGCTTTCTTT. The rearrangement joins TRBV27 to TRBJ1-1; tentatively, D is TRBD1 (5 bases). The V gene's germline CDR1 is MNHEY and CDR2 SMNVEV (reference sequence). The V gene lost 6 bases and the J gene lost 3 bases, with 8 bases spanning the gap. There are 12 residues in the CDR3.

This clone was counted between two and nine times. The chain uses TRBV18 and TRBJ2-5; 9 bases align to TRBD2. With 1 base clipped from V and 3 bases from J, the junction kept 0 bases outside the gene matches. The CDR3 loop spans 14 amino acids. CDR1 is KGHSH, CDR2 LQKENI, per germline. CDR3 in amino acids: CASSPLAGEETQYF. The DNA of the CDR3 is TGTGCCAGCTCACCACTAGCGGGGGAAGAGACCCAGTACTTC.

The V and J genes are TRBV4-2 and TRBJ1-1; TRBD1 might be the D (5 bases). Germline V gives CDR1 LGHNA, CDR2 YNFKEQ. Trimming shortened V by 1 base and J by 5 bases, and 20 bases separated the two germline ends. The CDR3 length is 17 residues. The CDR3 sequence is CASSQGRGHGFGTEAFF. DNA of the CDR3: TGTGCCAGCAGCCAAGGTAGGGGCCATGGGTTCGGAACTGAAGCTTTCTTT.

This clone is medium-sized within its sample. The V and J genes are TRBV9 and TRBJ2-2; 8 nucleotides agree with TRBD1. Germline CDR1 is SGDLS and CDR2 is YYNGEE. This CDR3 has 16 residues. Trimming took 3 bases from V and 4 from J; bases not matched to a gene: 8. The CDR3 DNA reads TGTGCCAGCAGCGCCACCGGGACAGGCCCCACCGGGGAGCTGTTTTTT. It encodes CASSATGTGPTGELFF.

V and J are TRBV5-4 and TRBJ1-6, with 7 positions matching TRBD1. From germline, CDR1 is SGHNT and CDR2 YYREEE (reference sequence). V lost 4 bases and J lost 7; bases outside the gene matches: 5. The CDR3 runs 14 residues. Here the CDR3 reads CASSGTRGNSPLHF. The CDR3 nucleotides are TGTGCCAGCAGCGGAACCAGGGGGAATTCACCCCTCCACTTT. Full variable domain (remainder filled in from reference TRBV5-4 and TRBJ1-6): ETGVTQSPTHLIKTRGQQVTLRCSSQSGHNTVSWYQQALGQGPQFIFQYYREEENGRGNFPPRFSGLQFPNYSSELNVNALELDDSALYLCASSGTRGNSPLHFGNGTRLTVT.

This chain joins TRBV27 and TRBJ2-2; D might be TRBD1 (5 bases). The CDR3 contains 14 residues. Trimming left V 3 bases short and J 5 bases short, with 10 bases between. Germline CDR1 reads MNHEY; CDR2 reads SMNVEV (reference sequence). Written as DNA, the CDR3 is TGTGCCAGCAGTTTCCTGACAGATACCGGGGAGCTGTTTTTT. Translating gives CASSFLTDTGELFF.